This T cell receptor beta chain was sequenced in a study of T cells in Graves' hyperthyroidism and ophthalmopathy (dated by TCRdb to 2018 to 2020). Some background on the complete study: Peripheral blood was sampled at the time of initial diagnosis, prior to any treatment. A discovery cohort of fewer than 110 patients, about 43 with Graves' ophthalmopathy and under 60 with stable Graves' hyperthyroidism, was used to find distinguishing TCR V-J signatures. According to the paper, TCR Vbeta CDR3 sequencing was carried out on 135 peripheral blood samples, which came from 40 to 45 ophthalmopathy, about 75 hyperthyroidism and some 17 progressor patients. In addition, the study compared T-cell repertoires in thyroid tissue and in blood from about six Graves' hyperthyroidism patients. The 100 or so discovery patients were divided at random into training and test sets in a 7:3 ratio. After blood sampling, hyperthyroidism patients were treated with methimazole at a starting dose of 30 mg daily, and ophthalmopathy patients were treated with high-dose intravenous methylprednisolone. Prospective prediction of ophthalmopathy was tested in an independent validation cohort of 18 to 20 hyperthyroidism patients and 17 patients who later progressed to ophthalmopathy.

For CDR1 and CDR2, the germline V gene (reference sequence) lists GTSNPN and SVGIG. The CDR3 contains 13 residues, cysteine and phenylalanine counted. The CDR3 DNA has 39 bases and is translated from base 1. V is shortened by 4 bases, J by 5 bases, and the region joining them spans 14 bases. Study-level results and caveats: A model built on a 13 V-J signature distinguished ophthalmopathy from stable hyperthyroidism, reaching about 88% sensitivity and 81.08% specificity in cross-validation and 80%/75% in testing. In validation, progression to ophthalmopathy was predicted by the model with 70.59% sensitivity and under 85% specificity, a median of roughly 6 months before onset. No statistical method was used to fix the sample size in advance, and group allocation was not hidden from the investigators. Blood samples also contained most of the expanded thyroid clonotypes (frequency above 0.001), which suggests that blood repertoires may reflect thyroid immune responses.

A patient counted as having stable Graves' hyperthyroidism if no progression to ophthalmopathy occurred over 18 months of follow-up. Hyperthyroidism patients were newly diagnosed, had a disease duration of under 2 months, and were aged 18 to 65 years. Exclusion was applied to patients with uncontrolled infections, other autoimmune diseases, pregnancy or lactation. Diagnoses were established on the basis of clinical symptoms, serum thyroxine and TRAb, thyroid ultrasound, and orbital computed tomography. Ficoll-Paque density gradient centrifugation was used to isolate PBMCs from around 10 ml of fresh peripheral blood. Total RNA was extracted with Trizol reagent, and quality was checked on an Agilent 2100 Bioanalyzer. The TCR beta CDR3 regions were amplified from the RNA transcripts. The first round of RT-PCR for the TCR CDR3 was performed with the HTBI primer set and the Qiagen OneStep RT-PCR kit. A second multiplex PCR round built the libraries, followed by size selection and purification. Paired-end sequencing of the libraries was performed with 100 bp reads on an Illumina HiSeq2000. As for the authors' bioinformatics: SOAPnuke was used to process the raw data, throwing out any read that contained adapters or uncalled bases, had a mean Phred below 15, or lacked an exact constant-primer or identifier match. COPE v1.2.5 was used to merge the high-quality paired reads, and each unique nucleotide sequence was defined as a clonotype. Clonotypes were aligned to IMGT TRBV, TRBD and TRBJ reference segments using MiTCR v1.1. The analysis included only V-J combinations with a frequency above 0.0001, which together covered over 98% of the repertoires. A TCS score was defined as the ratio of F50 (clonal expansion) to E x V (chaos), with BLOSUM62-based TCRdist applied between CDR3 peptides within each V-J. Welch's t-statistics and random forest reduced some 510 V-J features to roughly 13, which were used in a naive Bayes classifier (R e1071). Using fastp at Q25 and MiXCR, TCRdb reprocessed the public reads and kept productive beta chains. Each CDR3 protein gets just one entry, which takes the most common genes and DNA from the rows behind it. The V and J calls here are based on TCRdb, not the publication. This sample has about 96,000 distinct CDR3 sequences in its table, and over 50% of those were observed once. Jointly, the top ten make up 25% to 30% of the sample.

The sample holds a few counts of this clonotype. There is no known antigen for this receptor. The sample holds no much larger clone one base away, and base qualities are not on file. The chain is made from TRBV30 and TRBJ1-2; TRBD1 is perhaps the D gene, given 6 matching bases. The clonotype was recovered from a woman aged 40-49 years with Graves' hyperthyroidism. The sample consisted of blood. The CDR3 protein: CAWTRTGIYGYTF. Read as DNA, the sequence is TGTGCCTGGACCCGAACAGGGATATATGGCTACACCTTC. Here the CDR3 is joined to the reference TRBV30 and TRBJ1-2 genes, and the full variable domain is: SQTIHQWPATLVQPVGSPLSLECTVEGTSNPNLYWYRQAAGRGLQLLFYSVGIGQISSEVPQNLSASRPQDRQFILSSKKLLLSDSGFYLCAWTRTGIYGYTFGSGTRLTVV.